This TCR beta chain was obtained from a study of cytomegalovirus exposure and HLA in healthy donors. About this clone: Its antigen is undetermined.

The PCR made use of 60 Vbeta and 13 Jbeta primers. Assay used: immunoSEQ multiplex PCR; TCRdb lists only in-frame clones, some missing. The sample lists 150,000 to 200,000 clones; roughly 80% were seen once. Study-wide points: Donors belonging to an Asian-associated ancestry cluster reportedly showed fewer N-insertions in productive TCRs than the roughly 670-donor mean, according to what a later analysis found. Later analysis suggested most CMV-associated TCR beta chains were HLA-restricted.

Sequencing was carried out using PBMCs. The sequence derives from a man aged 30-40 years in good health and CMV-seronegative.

DNA for the CDR3: TGCGCCAGCAGCTGGGACAGGGGTCAGAAAGAGACCCAGTACTTC. Its protein is CASSWDRGQKETQYF. This chain links TRBV5-1 with TRBJ2-5; 10 nucleotides line up with TRBD1. The CDR3 has 15 residues. V dropped 3 bases and J dropped 3; count of bases not matched to a gene: 5. Germline CDR1 and CDR2: SGHRS and YFSETQ.